Listed below are T cell receptor beta chains from one sample, sequenced in a study of shared clonotypes between healthy human individuals. Sequencing was performed with immunoSEQ multiplex PCR; in TCRdb, only in-frame clones are kept and a portion is missing. In the table there are roughly 700,000 clones, around 72% of which are singletons. The sequencing sample was made of memory CD4+ T cells sorted from blood. All receptors come from a woman in her 30s in good health. Each CDR3 is given with its conserved first and last residue. D genes are given only for firm matches. Rows may omit the clone size; those that give it use once, few, many or a size class.

d_call	clone_size	j_call	v_call	cdr3_nt	cdr3_aa
-	-	TRBJ1-1	TRBV28	TGTGCCAGCATCTACCCGGGAGCTACTGAAGCTTTCTTT	CASIYPGATEAFF
-	-	TRBJ1-5	TRBV6-5	TGTGCCAGCAGTGAAGCACAGCCCCAGCATTTT	CASSEAQPQHF
TRBD1	few	TRBJ1-2	TRBV28	TGTGCCAGCAAAATAGCGCCGGGACAGGGGTTGAACTATGGCTACACCTTC	CASKIAPGQGLNYGYTF
-	-	TRBJ1-3	TRBV5-1	TGCGCCAGCAGCGCAGGGACTGCTGGAAACACCATATATTTT	CASSAGTAGNTIYF
-	-	TRBJ1-1	TRBV10-3	TGTGCCATCAGTGAGACGAGTGTAACCTCCGCTTTCTTT	CAISETSVTSAFF
-	once	TRBJ2-1	TRBV2	TGTGCCAGCAGTGAAAAGCGGAGCGGTGAGCAGTTCTTC	CASSEKRSGEQFF
-	-	TRBJ2-7	TRBV5-1	TGCGCCAGCAGCCCGGGGACCCCCAGGGGCGAGCAGTACTTC	CASSPGTPRGEQYF
TRBD1	-	TRBJ2-2	TRBV11-2	TGTGCCAGCAGCTTATGGCAAACAGGGGCCGGGGAGCTGTTTTTT	CASSLWQTGAGELFF
-	once	TRBJ2-5	TRBV28	TGTGCCAGCAGTTTCGGTGAGGAGACCCAGTACTTC	CASSFGEETQYF
-	-	TRBJ2-2	TRBV21-1	TGTGCCAGCAGACAAACCGGGAGACCGAACACCGGGGAGCTGTTTTTT	CASRQTGRPNTGELFF
-	-	TRBJ1-5	TRBV7-2	TGTGCCAGCAGCCCTAGGTTGGGCAATCAGCCCCAGCATTTT	CASSPRLGNQPQHF
TRBD2	once	TRBJ2-3	TRBV5-1	TGCGCCAGCAGCCTGGGACTAGCGGGCACAGATACGCAGTATTTT	CASSLGLAGTDTQYF
-	-	TRBJ2-3	TRBV6-1	TGTGCCAGCAGCCGCACAGATACGCAGTATTTT	CASSRTDTQYF
TRBD2	-	TRBJ2-1	TRBV7-9	TGTGCCACCAGCGCCGGGACTAGCCCCCGGAATGAGCAGTTCTTC	CATSAGTSPRNEQFF
TRBD2	-	TRBJ2-5	TRBV19	TGTGCCAGTAGTATAGGGATCGGGGGGAAAGAGACCCAGTACTTC	CASSIGIGGKETQYF
-	-	TRBJ2-7	TRBV27	TGTGCCAGCAGTCCCGGAATCTTCCCCGCCTACGAGCAGTACTTC	CASSPGIFPAYEQYF
TRBD1	many	TRBJ2-7	TRBV7-3	TGTGCCAGCAGCCTACAGGGGACAGGGTCAAACGAGCAGTACTTC	CASSLQGTGSNEQYF
TRBD2	-	TRBJ2-1	TRBV4-2	TGTGCCAGCAGCCAACCAGCGGGAGGTTCCTACAATGAGCAGTTCTTC	CASSQPAGGSYNEQFF
TRBD1	-	TRBJ1-2	TRBV10-2	TGCGCCAGCAGTGGGGACAGGGGGCTCGCTGGCTACACCTTC	CASSGDRGLAGYTF
TRBD1	-	TRBJ1-4	TRBV30	TGTGCCTGGAAGGACAGGGGAAGGAATGAAAAACTGTTTTTT	CAWKDRGRNEKLFF
TRBD2	-	TRBJ2-3	TRBV7-2	TGTGCCAGCAGCTTATATACTAGCGGGACAGATACGCAGTATTTT	CASSLYTSGTDTQYF
-	-	TRBJ1-5	TRBV6-1	TGTGCCAGCACTTTGTCTCAGCCCCAGCATTTT	CASTLSQPQHF
TRBD2	many	TRBJ2-2	TRBV11-2	TGTGCCAGCAGCTTGAATAGCGGGGCCTGGAACACCGGGGAGCTGTTTTTT	CASSLNSGAWNTGELFF
TRBD2	-	TRBJ2-1	TRBV10-3	TGTGCCATCAGTGGGGGACTAGCGTCTTCCTACAATGAGCAGTTCTTC	CAISGGLASSYNEQFF
-	-	TRBJ1-1	TRBV7-6	TGTGCCAGCAGCTTAGCGGAGGACACTGAAGCTTTCTTT	CASSLAEDTEAFF
TRBD1	-	TRBJ1-1	TRBV11-2	TGTGCCAGCAGCTCAAGGACAGGGGAGAACACTGAAGCTTTCTTT	CASSSRTGENTEAFF
TRBD1	-	TRBJ2-5	TRBV27	TGTGCCAGCAGTTACAAAAAGCCACAGGGGGGCGCAGATCAGACCCAGTACTTC	CASSYKKPQGGADQTQYF
TRBD2	-	TRBJ2-3	TRBV5-6	TGTGCCAGCAGCGTAACGGGAGGTGGGGCCCGTACGCAGTATTTT	CASSVTGGGARTQYF